This T cell receptor (beta chain) was identified in a study of OX40 agonist ivuxolimab in advanced cancers. Regarding the research as a whole: The costimulatory receptor OX40 (CD134) was targeted by ivuxolimab, a fully human IgG2 agonistic monoclonal antibody. Three dose-escalation patients achieved partial responses, one with hepatocellular carcinoma and two with cutaneous melanoma. Of the approximately 50 dose-escalation patients, hepatocellular carcinoma was present in about 20, melanoma in around 15, renal cell carcinoma in 9 and head and neck cancer in 9. The point of sequencing TCRbeta in the periphery was to test whether ivuxolimab changed TCR sequence diversity and drove clonal T-cell expansion. The paper describes the monotherapy dose-escalation part (N of about 47 patients) of the phase I trial of ivuxolimab. Prior anti-PD-1, anti-PD-L1 or anti-CTLA-4 therapy was permitted, and checkpoint inhibitors had been received by roughly two fifths of dose-escalation patients. Intravenous ivuxolimab was administered to patients every 2 weeks at six dose levels: 0.01, 0.1, 0.3, 1.5, 3 and 10 mg/kg. A male proportion of 70% to 90% and a mean age of 60 years, ranging from 23 to 79, were recorded for the dose-escalation cohort.

To sequence the TCRbeta CDR3 region, genomic DNA was isolated from the sorted cells. The immunoSEQ Assay was used for sequencing of TCRbeta CDR3 regions. TCRdb re-hosts the immuneACCESS table, in-frame sequences only. Its copies lack some clones; in the studies checked, an unresolved V gene accounts for under half of them, and the cause for the rest is not known. Present in this sample are under 95,000 clones, 86% of which were seen just once. The ten largest make up approximately 7% of the sample. This clone was detected once. Which antigen it targets is not known. Per-nucleotide qualities are absent, and no much larger clonotype sits a single base away. The CDR3, cysteine through phenylalanine, is 14 amino acids long. Only CDR3 DNA is held: 42 bases, read in frame from base 1. V is cut back by 0 bases and J by 10 bases, with 9 bases in the junction unmatched. CDR1 is given as SQVTM and CDR2 as ANQGSEA, both from the germline V gene.

Broader findings and caveats from the paper: At doses of 0.1 to 3.0 mg/kg, clonal expansion of both CD4+ and CD8+ T cells in blood was seen between baseline and week 6. In the 0.1-3.0 mg/kg groups, partial responders were among the patients with the lowest normalized peripheral clonal expansion, particularly in CD8+ T cells. Low levels of normalized T-cell clonal expansion were also seen in some patients who did not respond. The antigen specificity of the peripheral T cells that underwent clonal expansion was not determined. After ivuxolimab, more expanded clones were found on average in CD8+ T cells than in CD4+ T cells.

Patients with a history of autoimmune disease or receiving systemic immunosuppression were excluded from the trial. Peripheral blood for TCR sequencing was collected from all dose cohorts at baseline, on cycle 4 day 1, and on cycle 7 day 1. The samples were drawn from a first-in-human, open-label, multicenter phase I dose-escalation trial of ivuxolimab. The trial enrolled adults with locally advanced or metastatic head and neck squamous cell, hepatocellular, melanoma or renal cell carcinoma. Before TCR sequencing, CD4+ and CD8+ T cells were separately sorted from peripheral blood. The sequence was collected from an adult with an advanced solid tumor such as melanoma, head and neck, liver or kidney cancer. The material was CD4+ or CD8+ T cells sorted from blood, obtained in a trial of the OX40 agonist ivuxolimab. The chain couples TRBV29-1 to TRBJ2-1, with 7 bases matching TRBD2. The DNA sequence reads TGCAGCGTTGAAGATCCTTCGGGAGGACACGAGCAGTTCTTC. Its product reads: CSVEDPSGGHEQFF.